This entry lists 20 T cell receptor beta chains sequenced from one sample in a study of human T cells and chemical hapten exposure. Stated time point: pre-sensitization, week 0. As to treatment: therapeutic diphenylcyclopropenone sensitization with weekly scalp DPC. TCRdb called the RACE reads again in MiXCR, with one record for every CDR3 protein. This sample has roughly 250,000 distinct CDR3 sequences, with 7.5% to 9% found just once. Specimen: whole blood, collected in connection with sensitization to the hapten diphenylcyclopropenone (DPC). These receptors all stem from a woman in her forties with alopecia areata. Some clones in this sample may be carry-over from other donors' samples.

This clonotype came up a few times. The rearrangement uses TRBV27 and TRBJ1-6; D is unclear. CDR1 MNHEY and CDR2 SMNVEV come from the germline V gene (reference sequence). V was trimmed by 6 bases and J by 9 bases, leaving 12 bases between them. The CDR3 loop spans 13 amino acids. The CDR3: CASRASLRSPLHF. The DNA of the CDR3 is TGTGCCAGCAGAGCCTCCCTTCGTTCACCCCTCCACTTT.

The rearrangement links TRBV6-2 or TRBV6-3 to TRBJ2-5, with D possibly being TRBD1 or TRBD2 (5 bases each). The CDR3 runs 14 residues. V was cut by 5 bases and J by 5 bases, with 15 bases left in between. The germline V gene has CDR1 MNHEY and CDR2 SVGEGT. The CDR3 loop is CASSDSGNDETQYF. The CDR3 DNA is TGTGCCAGCAGTGACAGCGGAAACGACGAGACCCAGTACTTC.

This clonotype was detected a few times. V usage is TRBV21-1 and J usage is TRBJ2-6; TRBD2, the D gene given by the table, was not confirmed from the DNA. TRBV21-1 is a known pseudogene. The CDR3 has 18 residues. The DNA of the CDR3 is TGTGCCAGCAGCGAAACTAGCGGGAGAACCTCTGGGGCCAACGTCCTGACTTTC. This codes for CASSETSGRTSGANVLTF.

In DNA form, the CDR3 reads TGTGCCAGCAGCTCTGGCGTGACACTCTACGAGCAGTACTTC. This codes for CASSSGVTLYEQYF. This chain uses TRBV7-9 with TRBJ2-7; unclear D gene. V was pared by 4 bases and J by 3 bases, with 13 bases between. Germline CDR1 and CDR2: SEHNR and FQNEAQ (reference sequence). CDR3 length: 14 amino acids.

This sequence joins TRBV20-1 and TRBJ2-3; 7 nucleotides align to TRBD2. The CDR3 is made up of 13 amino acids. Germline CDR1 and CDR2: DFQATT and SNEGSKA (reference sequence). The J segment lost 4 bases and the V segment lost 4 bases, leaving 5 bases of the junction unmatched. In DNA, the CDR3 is TGCAGTGCTAATCGCGGGAGAGCAGATACGCAGTATTTT. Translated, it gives CSANRGRADTQYF.

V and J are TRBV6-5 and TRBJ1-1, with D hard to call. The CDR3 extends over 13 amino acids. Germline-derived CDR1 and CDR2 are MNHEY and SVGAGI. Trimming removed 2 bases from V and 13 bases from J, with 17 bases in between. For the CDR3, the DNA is TGTGCCAGCAGTTACGAGGCGGTCGGCTGGGTTTTCTTT. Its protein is CASSYEAVGWVFF.

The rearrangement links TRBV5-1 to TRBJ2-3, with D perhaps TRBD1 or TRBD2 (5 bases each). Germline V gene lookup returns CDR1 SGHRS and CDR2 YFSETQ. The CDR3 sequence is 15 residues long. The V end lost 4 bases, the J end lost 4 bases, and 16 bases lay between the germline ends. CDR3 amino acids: CASSPLGDPPDTQYF. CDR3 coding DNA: TGCGCCAGCAGCCCTTTAGGGGACCCCCCAGATACGCAGTATTTT.

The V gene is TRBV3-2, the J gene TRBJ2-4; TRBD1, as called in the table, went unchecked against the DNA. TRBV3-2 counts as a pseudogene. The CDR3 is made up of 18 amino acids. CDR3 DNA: TGTGCCAGCAGCCAAGATCATGGGCTAGCAGGGGGAGGTTACATTCAGTACTTC. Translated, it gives CASSQDHGLAGGGYIQYF.

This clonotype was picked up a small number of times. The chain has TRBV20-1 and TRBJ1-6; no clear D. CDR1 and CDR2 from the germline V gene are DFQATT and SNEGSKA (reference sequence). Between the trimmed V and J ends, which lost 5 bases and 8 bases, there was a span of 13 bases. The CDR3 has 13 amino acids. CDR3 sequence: CSAVVGIDSPLHF. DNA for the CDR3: TGCAGTGCTGTCGTCGGGATTGATTCACCCCTCCACTTT.

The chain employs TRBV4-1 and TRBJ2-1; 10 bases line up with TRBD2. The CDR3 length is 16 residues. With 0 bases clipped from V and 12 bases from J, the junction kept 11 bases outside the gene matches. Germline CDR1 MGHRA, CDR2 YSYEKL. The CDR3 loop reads CASSQESSGSIRAQFF. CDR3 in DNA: TGCGCCAGCAGCCAAGAGTCTAGCGGGAGTATCCGGGCGCAGTTCTTC.

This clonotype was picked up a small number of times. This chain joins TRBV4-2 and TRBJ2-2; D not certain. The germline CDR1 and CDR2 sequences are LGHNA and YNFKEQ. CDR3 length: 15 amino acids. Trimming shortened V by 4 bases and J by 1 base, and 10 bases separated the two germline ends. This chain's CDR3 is CASSPRGGNTGELFF. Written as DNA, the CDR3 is TGTGCCAGCAGCCCACGAGGCGGGAACACCGGGGAGCTGTTTTTT.

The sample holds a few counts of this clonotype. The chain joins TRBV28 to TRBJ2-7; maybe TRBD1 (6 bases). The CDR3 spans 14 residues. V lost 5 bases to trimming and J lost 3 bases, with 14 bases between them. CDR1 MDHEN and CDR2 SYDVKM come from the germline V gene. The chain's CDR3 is CASSLPLQGYEQYF. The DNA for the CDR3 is TGTGCCAGCAGTCTGCCCCTACAGGGCTACGAGCAGTACTTC. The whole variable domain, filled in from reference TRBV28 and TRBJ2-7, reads DVKVTQSSRYLVKRTGEKVFLECVQDMDHENMFWYRQDPGLGLRLIYFSYDVKMKEKGDIPEGYSVSREKKERFSLILESASTNQTSMYLCASSLPLQGYEQYFGPGTRLTVT.

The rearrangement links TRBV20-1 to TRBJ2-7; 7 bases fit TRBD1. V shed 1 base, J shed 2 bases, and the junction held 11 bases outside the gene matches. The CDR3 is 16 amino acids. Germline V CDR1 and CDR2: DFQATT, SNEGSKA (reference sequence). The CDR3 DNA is TGCAGTGCTAGAGCACGACAGGGAGAGAAAGCCTACGAGCAGTACTTC. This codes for CSARARQGEKAYEQYF.

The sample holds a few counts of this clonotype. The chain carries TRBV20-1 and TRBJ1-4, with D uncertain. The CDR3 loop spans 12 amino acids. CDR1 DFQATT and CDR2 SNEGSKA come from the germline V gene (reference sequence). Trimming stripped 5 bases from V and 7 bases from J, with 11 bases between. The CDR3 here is CSASSGSEKLFF. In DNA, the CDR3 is TGCAGTGCTTCTTCGGGGTCTGAAAAACTGTTTTTT.

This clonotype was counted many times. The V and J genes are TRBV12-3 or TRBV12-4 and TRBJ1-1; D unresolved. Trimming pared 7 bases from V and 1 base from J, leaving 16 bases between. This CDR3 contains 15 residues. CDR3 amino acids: CASIIGRGGNTEAFF. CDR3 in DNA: TGTGCCAGCATAATAGGGCGGGGAGGGAACACTGAAGCTTTCTTT.

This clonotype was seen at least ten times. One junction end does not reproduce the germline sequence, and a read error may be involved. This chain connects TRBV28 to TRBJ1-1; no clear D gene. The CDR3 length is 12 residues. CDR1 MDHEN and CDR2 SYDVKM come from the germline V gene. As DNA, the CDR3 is TGTGCCAGCAGCTTATTGGGCACTGAAGCTTTCTTT. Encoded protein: CASSLLGTEAFF.

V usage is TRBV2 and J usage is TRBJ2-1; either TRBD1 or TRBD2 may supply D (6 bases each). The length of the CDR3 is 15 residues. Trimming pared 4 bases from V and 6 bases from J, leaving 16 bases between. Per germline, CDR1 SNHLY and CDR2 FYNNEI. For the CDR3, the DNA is TGTGCCAGCAGTGGTCCGGCTGGGGGGCTCAATGAGCAGTTCTTC. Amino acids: CASSGPAGGLNEQFF.

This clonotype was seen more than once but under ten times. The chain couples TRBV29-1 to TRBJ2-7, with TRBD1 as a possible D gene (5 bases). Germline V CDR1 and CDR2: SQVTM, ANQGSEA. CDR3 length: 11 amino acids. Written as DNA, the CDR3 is TGCACCCCCCAGGGTTCCCACGAGCAGTACTTC. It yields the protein CTPQGSHEQYF.

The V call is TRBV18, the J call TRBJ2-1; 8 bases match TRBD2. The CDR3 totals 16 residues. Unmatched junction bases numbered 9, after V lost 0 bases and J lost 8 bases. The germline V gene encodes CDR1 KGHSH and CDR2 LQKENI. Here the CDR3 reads CASSPPERESLYEQFF. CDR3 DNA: TGTGCCAGCTCACCACCGGAGCGGGAGAGTTTATATGAGCAGTTCTTC.

In nucleotides, the CDR3 is TGCGCCAGCAGCCAACCGGGACCTTCCTCGGATACGCAGTATTTT. It codes for CASSQPGPSSDTQYF. The chain couples TRBV4-3 to TRBJ2-3, with D perhaps being TRBD1 or TRBD2 (5 bases each). V was trimmed by 2 bases and J by 6 bases, leaving 15 bases between them. Germline CDR1 LGHNA, CDR2 YSLEER. CDR3 size: 15 residues.